This TCR beta chain was observed in a study of T cells in Graves' hyperthyroidism and ophthalmopathy. Study-level findings and limits: Blood also contained most expanded thyroid clonotypes above 0.001.

Criteria for exclusion of patients were uncontrolled infection, other autoimmune disease, pregnancy or lactation. Regions amplified from RNA transcripts were the TCR beta CDR3 regions. Using the HTBI primer set, a first-round RT-PCR was run on the TCR CDR3. Using its own MiXCR run on the multiplex PCR reads, TCRdb lists one record per CDR3 protein. This table has 500,000 to 650,000 distinct CDR3 sequences, roughly 18% appearing once. Germline CDR1 and CDR2: MNHNS and SASEGT. The V and J ends lost 3 bases and 8 bases respectively, with 19 bases between them. The CDR3 has 15 residues. This clonotype showed up many times. The antigen remains unidentified.

This TCR came from a woman aged 18-29 years with Graves' ophthalmopathy. This chain joins TRBV6-1 and TRBJ1-2; D gene uncertain. Specimen: blood. The CDR3 sequence is CASSDLTAQSEGYTF. CDR3 sequence (DNA): TGTGCCAGCAGTGACTTGACGGCCCAAAGCGAGGGCTACACCTTC.